A single sample is the source of the 10 T cell receptor beta chains below, sequenced in a study of T cells in localized non-small cell lung cancer. The method was immunoSEQ multiplex PCR; TCRdb's version includes in-frame clones alone and lacks a portion of them. This table has about 35,000 clones, roughly nine tenths appearing once. The source material was peripheral blood, sampled before any cancer treatment. The receptor source for this set is a man aged 35-75 years with stage I lung adenocarcinoma.

This rearrangement joins TRBV9 to TRBJ2-3; TRBD2 matches at 13 bases. CDR1 and CDR2 from the germline V gene are SGDLS and YYNGEE. The CDR3 consists of 16 residues. Trimming took 3 bases from V and 0 from J; bases not matched to a gene: 1. The CDR3 DNA reads as TGTGCCAGCAGCGGACTAGCGGGGGGTAGCACAGATACGCAGTATTTT. Translated: CASSGLAGGSTDTQYF.

This clone was observed once. The chain is built from TRBV6-4 and TRBJ1-2, with D possibly being TRBD1 (5 bases). This CDR3 has 13 amino acids. Germline CDR1 reads MRHNA; CDR2 reads SNTAGT. The germline V and J ends were trimmed by 4 bases and 4 bases, with 10 bases remaining between them. The CDR3 nucleotides read TGTGCCAGCAGTGCAGACAGAGGCTATGGCTACACCTTC. This codes for CASSADRGYGYTF.

The V and J genes are TRBV4-1 and TRBJ2-2, with 11 bases that match TRBD2. Germline assignment: CDR1 MGHRA and CDR2 YSYEKL. Losses at the gene ends were 1 base for V and 6 bases for J; bases not matched to a gene: 7. The CDR3 loop spans 17 amino acids. CDR3: CASSQGLAGGPAGELFF. The CDR3 nucleotides read TGCGCCAGCAGCCAAGGGTTAGCGGGGGGGCCGGCCGGGGAGCTGTTTTTT.

The J gene is TRBJ1-1, the V gene TRBV4-2; D unclear. Germline CDR1 LGHNA, CDR2 YNFKEQ. V was trimmed by 1 base and J by 1 base, leaving 7 bases between them. CDR3 size: 14 residues. CDR3 DNA sequence: TGTGCCAGCAGCCAAGGAAGGCGGAACACTGAAGCTTTCTTT. This encodes CASSQGRRNTEAFF.

The count of this clone is one. The genes are TRBV18 and TRBJ2-2; D is undetermined. Germline-derived CDR1 and CDR2 are KGHSH and LQKENI. V was trimmed by 6 bases and J by 6 bases, leaving 5 bases between them. This CDR3 has 11 amino acids. DNA of the CDR3: TGTGCCAGCTCTCCGCCCGGGGAGCTGTTTTTT. It translates to CASSPPGELFF.

The chain has TRBV6-1 and TRBJ2-7; 11 nucleotides line up with TRBD1. CDR3 length equals 15 residues. V lost 6 bases and J lost 5; bases outside the gene matches: 9. Germline lookup yields CDR1 MNHNS and CDR2 SASEGT. CDR3 in amino acids: CASRFPGQGGHEQYF. CDR3 bases: TGTGCCAGCAGATTTCCGGGACAGGGGGGCCACGAGCAGTACTTC.

This clone was observed a single time. V gene TRBV2 combines with J gene TRBJ1-2; a weak D match, TRBD1 (6 bases). The CDR3 is 16 residues long. Trimming pared 2 bases from V and 4 bases from J, leaving 17 bases between. Germline V gene sequence: CDR1 SNHLY, CDR2 FYNNEI. CDR3 bases: TGTGCCAGCAGTGAACGGGCCAGGGGAAGAGGCTATGGCTACACCTTC. This encodes CASSERARGRGYGYTF.

This clone was detected once. This sequence joins TRBV6-6 and TRBJ1-1; 7 bases fit TRBD1. J lost 5 bases, V lost 7 bases, and 7 bases had no gene match. Germline V gene data show CDR1 as MNHNY and CDR2 as SVGAGI (reference sequence). The CDR3 contains 13 residues. Here the CDR3 DNA reads TGTGCCAGCACCCAGGGGGGGCGGACTGAAGCTTTCTTT. This translates into CASTQGGRTEAFF.

The J gene is TRBJ2-3, the V gene TRBV5-1; no reliable D call. The CDR3 spans 12 residues. The germline V and J ends were trimmed by 1 base and 6 bases, with 6 bases remaining between them. From germline, CDR1 is SGHRS and CDR2 YFSETQ. The CDR3 sequence: CASSLRADTQYF. CDR3 DNA sequence: TGCGCCAGCAGCTTGAGGGCGGATACGCAGTATTTT.

V usage is TRBV10-3 and J usage is TRBJ1-2; 7 bases fit TRBD1. The CDR3 extends over 13 amino acids. The V segment lost 6 bases and the J segment 4 bases; nucleotides outside the gene matches: 5. Germline-derived CDR1 and CDR2 are ENHRY and SYGVKD. CDR3 sequence: CAIRTGEFYGYTF. CDR3 bases: TGTGCCATCAGAACAGGGGAATTCTATGGCTACACCTTC.